The 18 T cell receptor beta chains given below trace back to one sample, sequenced in a study of CD8 T cells in Susac syndrome. Random hexamers served to reverse transcribe roughly 0.5 to 1 ug RNA. TCRdb called the immunoSEQ multiplex PCR reads again in MiXCR, with one record for every CDR3 protein. The data hold under 200,000 distinct CDR3 sequences, with approximately 95% observed a single time. The sequencing sample was made of CD8+ T cells from PBMCs. These receptors originate from a human donor with multiple sclerosis.

The chain is built from TRBV25-1 and TRBJ2-5; D is tentatively TRBD1 or TRBD2 (5 bases each). Germline values: CDR1 MGHDK, CDR2 SYGVNS. V lost 3 bases, J lost 2 bases, and 10 bases lay in between. This CDR3 spans 14 amino acids. This CDR3 is CASSEAWGQETQYF. CDR3 DNA sequence: TGTGCCAGCAGTGAGGCTTGGGGGCAAGAGACCCAGTACTTC.

The chain links TRBV15 to TRBJ2-7; 7 nucleotides match TRBD2. V shed 0 bases, J shed 2 bases, and the junction held 10 bases outside the gene matches. Germline lookup yields CDR1 LNHNV and CDR2 YYDKDF (reference sequence). This CDR3 contains 17 residues. The CDR3 bases are TGTGCCACCAGCAGAGATTTCAGGCGGGAGTATACCTACGAGCAGTACTTC. Its protein product is CATSRDFRREYTYEQYF.

On this clonotype itself: One end of the junction varies from germline; a read error may be responsible. The gene calls are TRBV11-2 and TRBJ2-5; D might be TRBD1 (6 bases). The CDR3 loop spans 12 amino acids. Germline assignment: CDR1 SGHAT and CDR2 FQNNGV. The CDR3 here is CASSFSRDTFDF. Here the CDR3 DNA reads TGTGCCAGCAGCTTTAGCAGGGACACGTTCGACTTC.

The CDR3: CSASSRETLIYEQYF. The CDR3 DNA is TGCAGTGCTAGCAGCCGGGAGACTCTGATCTACGAGCAGTACTTC. The chain carries TRBV20-1 and TRBJ2-7; the D gene is possibly TRBD2 (6 bases). V was clipped by 3 bases and J by 3 bases, with 18 bases between them. The CDR3 has 15 residues. Germline CDR1 is DFQATT and CDR2 is SNEGSKA (reference sequence).

The rearrangement links TRBV27 to TRBJ1-5, with 7 bases identical to TRBD1. CDR1 is MNHEY and CDR2 is SMNVEV in the germline V gene (reference sequence). The CDR3 loop spans 14 amino acids. V was clipped by 6 bases and J by 4 bases; unmatched bases: 6. The CDR3 protein is CASRSGQINQPQHF. The CDR3 region has the DNA TGTGCCAGCAGATCGGGACAGATAAATCAGCCCCAGCATTTT.

This sequence joins TRBV6-5 and TRBJ1-2; D unresolved. The CDR3 consists of 13 residues. V lost 0 bases to trimming and J lost 6 bases, with 8 bases between them. Germline CDR1 MNHEY, CDR2 SVGAGI. The CDR3 DNA sequence: TGTGCCAGCAGTTACTCGGGCTGGGATGGCTACACCTTC. The encoded protein is CASSYSGWDGYTF.

V gene TRBV29-1 combines with J gene TRBJ1-2, with a tentative D call TRBD1 (5 bases). CDR1 SQVTM and CDR2 ANQGSEA come from the germline V gene. Trimming removed 3 bases at V and 14 bases at J, with 13 bases between. The CDR3 has 10 amino acids. The CDR3 protein is CSVDNPRVTF. Written as DNA, the CDR3 is TGCAGCGTTGACAACCCCAGGGTTACCTTC.

This clonotype was found once. The chain joins TRBV12-5 to TRBJ2-7; possibly TRBD1 for D (6 bases). This CDR3 contains 14 residues. V lost 2 bases to trimming and J lost 3 bases, with 11 bases between them. The germline gives CDR1 LGHNT, CDR2 FRNRAP. In DNA form, the CDR3 reads TGTGCTAGTGGTTTGTACAGGGACCTCTACGAGCAGTACTTC. Translated, it gives CASGLYRDLYEQYF.

The CDR3: CSARLAGEQYF. CDR3 bases: TGCAGTGCTAGATTAGCCGGCGAGCAGTACTTC. This sequence joins TRBV20-1 and TRBJ2-7; D is unclear. Trimming took off 2 bases at V and 6 bases at J, with 8 bases between the two ends. CDR1 and CDR2 (germline): DFQATT, SNEGSKA (reference sequence). The CDR3 contains 11 residues.

V is TRBV29-1 and J is TRBJ1-1; D ambiguous. Trimming removed 7 bases at V and 0 bases at J, with 9 bases between. This CDR3 comprises 12 residues. From germline, CDR1 is SQVTM and CDR2 ANQGSEA. In nucleotides, the CDR3 is TGCAGCGCAGGACGGATGAACACTGAAGCTTTCTTT. It yields the protein CSAGRMNTEAFF.

V gene TRBV20-1 combines with J gene TRBJ2-7; D is unclear. V was clipped by 7 bases and J by 3 bases, with 7 bases between them. CDR1 and CDR2 (germline): DFQATT, SNEGSKA (reference sequence). This CDR3 contains 10 residues. The CDR3 protein is CSVLDYEQYF. The CDR3, as DNA: TGCAGTGTTCTGGACTACGAGCAGTACTTC.

The rearrangement links TRBV7-6 to TRBJ2-7; tentatively, D is TRBD2 (6 bases). Germline CDR1 is SGHVS and CDR2 is FNYEAQ. The CDR3 runs to 16 residues. V dropped 5 bases and J dropped 0 bases, with 17 bases sitting between them. The CDR3 nucleotides are TGTGCCAGCAGCCCGGGGACTCCGACCCTCTCCTACGAGCAGTACTTC. As protein: CASSPGTPTLSYEQYF.

The chain is built from TRBV5-1 and TRBJ2-3; weak D call: TRBD2 (5 bases). Per germline, CDR1 SGHRS and CDR2 YFSETQ. Trimming stripped 4 bases from V and 2 bases from J, with 14 bases between. The length of the CDR3 is 15 residues. The CDR3 protein is CASSRGEGYTDTQYF. DNA for the CDR3: TGCGCCAGCAGCCGAGGCGAGGGATACACAGATACGCAGTATTTT. The entire variable domain, with the rest obtained from reference TRBV5-1 and TRBJ2-3, is as follows: KAGVTQTPRYLIKTRGQQVTLSCSPISGHRSVSWYQQTPGQGLQFLFEYFSETQRNKGNFPGRFSGRQFSNSRSEMNVSTLELGDSALYLCASSRGEGYTDTQYFGPGTRLTVL.

The chain uses TRBV15 and TRBJ2-1; 15 bases match TRBD2. With V trimmed by 3 bases and J by 8 bases, 5 bases remained unmatched. Germline lookup yields CDR1 LNHNV and CDR2 YYDKDF (reference sequence). This CDR3 spans 16 amino acids. The CDR3 coding sequence is TGTGCCACCAGCAGCGGGGGACTAGCGGGGGGATATGAGCAGTTCTTC. This codes for CATSSGGLAGGYEQFF.

This chain joins TRBV13 and TRBJ1-1; no reliable D call. Trimming took 3 bases from V and 0 from J, leaving 8 bases between them. The CDR3 spans 14 residues. CDR1 and CDR2 (germline): PRHDT, FYEKMQ (reference sequence). This chain's CDR3 is CASSFGPLNTEAFF. The DNA of the CDR3 is TGTGCCAGCAGCTTTGGTCCCCTGAACACTGAAGCTTTCTTT.

The CDR3 sequence: CASRPGAGGGYEQYF. The CDR3 DNA reads as TGTGCCAGCAGGCCCGGGGCAGGGGGCGGCTACGAGCAGTACTTC. This chain uses TRBV12-3 or TRBV12-4 with TRBJ2-7; TRBD1 matches 8 bases. The V and J ends lost 6 bases and 3 bases, in that order; junction bases with no gene match: 10. The CDR3 has 15 residues.

The chain carries TRBV29-1 and TRBJ2-7; 8 bases fit TRBD2. The V and J ends lost 4 bases and 3 bases, in that order; junction bases with no gene match: 11. CDR1 and CDR2 (germline): SQVTM, ANQGSEA. The CDR3 is 15 residues long. The CDR3 sequence: CSVGTSSKDRYEQYF. CDR3 bases: TGCAGCGTTGGGACTAGCTCGAAAGACCGCTACGAGCAGTACTTC.

The rearrangement joins TRBV3-1 to TRBJ2-4; D uncertain. The V gene's germline CDR1 is LGHDT and CDR2 YNNKEL (reference sequence). This CDR3 is 14 amino acids long. The V and J ends lost 0 bases and 7 bases respectively, with 10 bases between them. This chain's CDR3 is CASSQEDQENIQYF. The CDR3 bases are TGTGCCAGCAGCCAAGAAGACCAAGAGAACATTCAGTACTTC. The whole variable domain, remainder taken from reference TRBV3-1 and TRBJ2-4, is DTAVSQTPKYLVTQMGNDKSIKCEQNLGHDTMYWYKQDSKKFLKIMFSYNNKELIINETVPNRFSPKSPDKAHLNLHINSLELGDSAVYFCASSQEDQENIQYFGAGTRLSVL.